The rows below give T cell receptor beta chains drawn from one sample of a study of CD8 T cells in ankylosing spondylitis. TCRdb re-analysed the 5' RACE reads in MiXCR, keeping a single row per CDR3 protein. Here the sample spans about 140,000 distinct CDR3 sequences, 7% to 10% being singletons. The sequenced sample was synovial fluid, either unsorted or a sorted T cell fraction (not recorded which). The receptor set was obtained from a male donor with ankylosing spondylitis. Both conserved end residues are part of each CDR3. A D gene is named only where the DNA matches it firmly. Clone size is shown for a subset of rows, as once, few, many or a class of expanded clone.

abundance	v_gene	len	d_gene	j_gene	CDR3nt	CDR3aa
many	TRBV24-1	16	TRBD2	TRBJ2-5	TGTGCCACCAGTGATTCGAGTATGAGGGGAGGGGAGACCCAGTACTTC	CATSDSSMRGGETQYF
.	TRBV25-1	14	.	TRBJ1-5	TGTGCCAGCAGTGAATATCGCAGCAATCAGCCCCAGCATTTT	CASSEYRSNQPQHF
many	TRBV6-2/TRBV6-3	18	TRBD2	TRBJ2-1	TGTGCCAGCAGTTACTCGCCCAGGACTAGCGGGTACCTCAATGAGCAGTTCTTC	CASSYSPRTSGYLNEQFF
few	TRBV5-1	15	TRBD2	TRBJ2-7	TGCGCCAGCAGCTCCAATTTCCCGGGACTAGACGAGCAGTACTTC	CASSSNFPGLDEQYF
few	TRBV7-2	17	.	TRBJ2-2	TGTGCCAGCAGCCCTACCGGGACACCCTTAAACACCGGGGAGCTGTTTTTT	CASSPTGTPLNTGELFF
many	TRBV20-1	12	.	TRBJ1-1	TGCAGTGCTAAGGGACATTGGGCTGAAGCTTTCTTT	CSAKGHWAEAFF
.	TRBV28	14	.	TRBJ2-5	TGTGCCAGCAGCCCCCAAGGGAGAGACGGGACCCAGTACTTC	CASSPQGRDGTQYF
few	TRBV5-1	17	.	TRBJ1-6	TGCGCCAGCAGCTTGCAGGGGCCCAGCTCCTATAATTCACCCCTCCACTTT	CASSLQGPSSYNSPLHF
few	TRBV6-6	15	TRBD2	TRBJ2-7	TGTGCCAGCAGGCGTAGCGGGGGGTCTGCCTACGAGCAGTACTTC	CASRRSGGSAYEQYF
.	TRBV29-1	16	.	TRBJ1-2	TGCAGCGCCTACCGGGAAGGTGGGGAGGATAACTATGGCTACACCTTC	CSAYREGGEDNYGYTF
many	TRBV28	15	TRBD2	TRBJ2-1	TGTGCCAGCAGGTCTAGCGGGAGGGACTACAATGAGCAGTTCTTC	CASRSSGRDYNEQFF
few	TRBV20-1	18	.	TRBJ2-3	TGCAGTGCTGACGAGGGTGGTGGAACCGGGAGACTCGCAGATACGCAGTATTTT	CSADEGGGTGRLADTQYF
.	TRBV12-3/TRBV12-4	15	TRBD1	TRBJ1-2	TGTGCCATCAGTCCAGCAGGGGGTGGTGGCTATGGCTACACCTTC	CAISPAGGGGYGYTF
many	TRBV6-1	15	TRBD1	TRBJ1-6	TGTGCCAGCAGTCCGGACACAGGGGGCGATTCACCCCTCCACTTT	CASSPDTGGDSPLHF
few	TRBV2	14	.	TRBJ2-3	TGTGCCAGCAGTGCGTGGACTCAAGGAGATACGCAGTATTTT	CASSAWTQGDTQYF
many	TRBV11-2	16	.	TRBJ2-7	TGTGCCAGCAGCGCCTCTTGGACAGTCCTCTCCTACGAGCAGTACTTC	CASSASWTVLSYEQYF
many	TRBV20-1	10	.	TRBJ2-1	TGCAGTGCTTCCCGGGCTCAACGGGTCTTC	CSASRAQRVF
many	TRBV20-1	12	.	TRBJ1-5	TGCAGTGCTAGAGTCCTCAATCAGCCCCAGCATTTT	CSARVLNQPQHF
few	TRBV20-1	14	.	TRBJ2-1	TGCAGTGCCCCGGCCAGGGGGGCGGGGGATGAGCAGTTCTTC	CSAPARGAGDEQFF
.	TRBV28	17	.	TRBJ1-2	TGTGCCAGCAGTCCCGCCCTGGACTTGAAACGGTTCTATGGCTACACCTTC	CASSPALDLKRFYGYTF
.	TRBV9	16	.	TRBJ2-2	TGTGCCAGCAGCGTAGGGGCCTACCGGGACACCGGGGAGCTGTTTTTT	CASSVGAYRDTGELFF
few	TRBV27	14	TRBD1	TRBJ1-5	TGTGCCAGCAGTTTACAGGGGGCACACCAGCCCCAGCATTTT	CASSLQGAHQPQHF
many	TRBV4-1	15	.	TRBJ1-6	TGCGCCAGCAGCCAAGGCGGTGGCTATAATTCACCCCTCCACTTT	CASSQGGGYNSPLHF
many	TRBV2	15	.	TRBJ2-5	TGTGCCAGCAGTGAAGTAAGACATATGGCAGGGCCCCAGTACTTC	CASSEVRHMAGPQYF
few	TRBV20-1	14	.	TRBJ2-7	TGCAGTGCTGTAACAGCGGACCGCTCAAGCGAGCAGTACTTC	CSAVTADRSSEQYF
many	TRBV6-5	12	.	TRBJ1-5	TGTGCCAGCAGTTACCCCGGGCAGCCCCAGCATTTT	CASSYPGQPQHF
.	TRBV4-2	19	.	TRBJ2-2	TGTGCCAGCAGCCAAGATCGAATGGCAGGGCGGTTTCGTGGCGGGGAGCTGTTTTTT	CASSQDRMAGRFRGGELFF
many	TRBV7-3	16	.	TRBJ2-5	TGTGCCAGCAGCTTACGTCCTGGGACGGCGCAAGAGACCCAGTACTTC	CASSLRPGTAQETQYF